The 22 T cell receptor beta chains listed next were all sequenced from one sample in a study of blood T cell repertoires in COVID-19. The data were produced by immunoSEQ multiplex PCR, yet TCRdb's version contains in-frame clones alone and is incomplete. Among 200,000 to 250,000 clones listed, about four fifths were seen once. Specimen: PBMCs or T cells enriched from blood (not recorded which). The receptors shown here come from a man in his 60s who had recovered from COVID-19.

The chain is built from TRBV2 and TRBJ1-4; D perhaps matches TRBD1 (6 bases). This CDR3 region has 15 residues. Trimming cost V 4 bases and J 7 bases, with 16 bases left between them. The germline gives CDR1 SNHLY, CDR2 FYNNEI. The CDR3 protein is CASSVRQGKAEKLFF. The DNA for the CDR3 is TGTGCCAGCAGTGTGCGGCAGGGGAAAGCTGAAAAACTGTTTTTT.

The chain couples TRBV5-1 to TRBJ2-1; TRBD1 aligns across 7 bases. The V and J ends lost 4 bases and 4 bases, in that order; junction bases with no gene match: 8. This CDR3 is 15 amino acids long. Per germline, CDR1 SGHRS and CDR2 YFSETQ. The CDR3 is CASSEGGSGYNEQFF. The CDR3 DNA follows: TGCGCCAGCAGCGAAGGGGGCTCGGGTTACAATGAGCAGTTCTTC.

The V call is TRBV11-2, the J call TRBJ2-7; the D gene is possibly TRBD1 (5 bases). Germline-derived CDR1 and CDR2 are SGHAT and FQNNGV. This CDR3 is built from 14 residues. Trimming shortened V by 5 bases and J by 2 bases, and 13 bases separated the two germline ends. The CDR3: CASSITGFTYEQYF. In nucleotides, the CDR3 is TGTGCCAGCAGCATAACAGGTTTTACCTACGAGCAGTACTTC. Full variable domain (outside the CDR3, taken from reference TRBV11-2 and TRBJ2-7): EAGVAQSPRYKIIEKRQSVAFWCNPISGHATLYWYQQILGQGPKLLIQFQNNGVVDDSQLPKDRFSAERLKGVDSTLKIQPAKLEDSAVYLCASSITGFTYEQYFGPGTRLTVT.

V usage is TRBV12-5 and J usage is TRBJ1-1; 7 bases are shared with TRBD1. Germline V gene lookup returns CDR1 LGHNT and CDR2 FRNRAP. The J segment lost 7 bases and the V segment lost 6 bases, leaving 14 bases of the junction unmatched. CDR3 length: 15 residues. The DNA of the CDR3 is TGTGCTAGTGGCTCCCCTACCACAGGGGTTCTTGAAGCTTTCTTT. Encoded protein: CASGSPTTGVLEAFF.

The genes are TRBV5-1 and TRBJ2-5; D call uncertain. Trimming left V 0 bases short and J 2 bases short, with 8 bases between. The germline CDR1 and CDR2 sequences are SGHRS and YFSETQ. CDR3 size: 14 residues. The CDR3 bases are TGCGCCAGCAGCTTGGGAGCAGGACAAGAGACCCAGTACTTC. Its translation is CASSLGAGQETQYF.

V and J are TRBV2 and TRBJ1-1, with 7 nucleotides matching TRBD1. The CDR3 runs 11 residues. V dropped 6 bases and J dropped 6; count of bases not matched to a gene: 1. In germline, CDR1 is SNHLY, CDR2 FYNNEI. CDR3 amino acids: CASRGTAEAFF. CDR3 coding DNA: TGTGCCAGCAGGGGGACAGCTGAAGCTTTCTTT.

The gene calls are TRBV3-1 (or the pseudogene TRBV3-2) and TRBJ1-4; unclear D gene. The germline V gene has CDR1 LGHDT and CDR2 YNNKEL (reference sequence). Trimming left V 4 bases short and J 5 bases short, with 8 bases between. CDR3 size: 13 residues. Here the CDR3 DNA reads TGTGCCAGCAGCCCAACCGGGAATGAAAAACTGTTTTTT. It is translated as CASSPTGNEKLFF.

The CDR3 nucleotides are TGTGCCAGCAGCTTACTCTCACCGGGACAGGCCCACAATGAGCAGTTCTTC. This translates into CASSLLSPGQAHNEQFF. This rearrangement joins TRBV7-3 to TRBJ2-1; 8 bases line up with TRBD1. Germline trimming cut 2 bases from V and 5 bases from J; bases unmatched to any gene: 11. There are 17 residues in the CDR3. Germline V gene data show CDR1 as SGHTA and CDR2 as FQGTGA.

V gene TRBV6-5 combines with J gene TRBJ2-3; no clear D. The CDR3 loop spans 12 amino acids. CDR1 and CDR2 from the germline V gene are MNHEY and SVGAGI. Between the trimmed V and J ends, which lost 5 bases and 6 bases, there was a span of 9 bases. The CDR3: CASSMAADTQYF. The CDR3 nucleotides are TGTGCCAGCAGTATGGCGGCCGATACGCAGTATTTT.

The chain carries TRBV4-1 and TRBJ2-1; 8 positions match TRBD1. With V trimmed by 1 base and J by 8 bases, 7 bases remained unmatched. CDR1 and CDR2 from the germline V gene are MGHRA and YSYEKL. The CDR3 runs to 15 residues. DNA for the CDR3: TGCGCCAGCAGCCAAGGGACAGGGTTATGGGATGAGCAGTTCTTC. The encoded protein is CASSQGTGLWDEQFF.

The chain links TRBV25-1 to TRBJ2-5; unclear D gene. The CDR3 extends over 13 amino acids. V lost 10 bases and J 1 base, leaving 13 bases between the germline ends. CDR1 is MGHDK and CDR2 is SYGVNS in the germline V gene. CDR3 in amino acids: CANPGVAQETQYF. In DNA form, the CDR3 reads TGTGCCAACCCCGGCGTAGCCCAAGAGACCCAGTACTTC. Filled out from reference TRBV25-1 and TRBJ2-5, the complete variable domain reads EADIYQTPRYLVIGTGKKITLECSQTMGHDKMYWYQQDPGMELHLIHYSYGVNSTEKGDLSSESTVSRIRTEHFPLTLESARPSHTSQYLCANPGVAQETQYFGPGTRLLVL.

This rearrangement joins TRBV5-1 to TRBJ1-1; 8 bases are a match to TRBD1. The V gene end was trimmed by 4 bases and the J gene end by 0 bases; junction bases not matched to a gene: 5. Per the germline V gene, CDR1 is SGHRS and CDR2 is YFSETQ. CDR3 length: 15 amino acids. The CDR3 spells CASSPRQGMNTEAFF. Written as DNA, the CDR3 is TGCGCCAGCAGCCCACGACAGGGGATGAACACTGAAGCTTTCTTT.

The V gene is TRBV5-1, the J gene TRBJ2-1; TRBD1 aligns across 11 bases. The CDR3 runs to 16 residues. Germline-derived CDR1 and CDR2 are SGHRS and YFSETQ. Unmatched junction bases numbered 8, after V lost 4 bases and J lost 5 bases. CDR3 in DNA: TGCGCCAGCAGCCCCCGACCGGGACAGGGGGACAATGAGCAGTTCTTC. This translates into CASSPRPGQGDNEQFF.

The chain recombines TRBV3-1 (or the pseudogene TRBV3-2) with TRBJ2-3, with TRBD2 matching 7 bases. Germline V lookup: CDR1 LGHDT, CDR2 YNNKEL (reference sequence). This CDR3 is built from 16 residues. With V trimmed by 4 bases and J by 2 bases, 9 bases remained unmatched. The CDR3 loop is CASSLLATPTTDTQYF. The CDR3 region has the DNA TGTGCCAGCAGCCTACTAGCGACCCCAACCACAGATACGCAGTATTTT.

CDR3 sequence: CASGTGGRYEQYF. CDR3 nucleotides: TGTGCCAGCGGAACAGGGGGTCGCTACGAGCAGTACTTC. The chain employs TRBV12-3 or TRBV12-4 and TRBJ2-7, with TRBD1 identical over 8 bases. V lost 8 bases and J lost 3; bases outside the gene matches: 6. This CDR3 comprises 13 residues.

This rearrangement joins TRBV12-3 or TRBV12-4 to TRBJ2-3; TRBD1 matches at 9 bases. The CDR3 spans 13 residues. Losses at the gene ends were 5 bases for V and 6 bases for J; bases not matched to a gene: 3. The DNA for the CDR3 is TGTGCCAGCAGTCCGACAGGGGGGGATACGCAGTATTTT. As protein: CASSPTGGDTQYF.

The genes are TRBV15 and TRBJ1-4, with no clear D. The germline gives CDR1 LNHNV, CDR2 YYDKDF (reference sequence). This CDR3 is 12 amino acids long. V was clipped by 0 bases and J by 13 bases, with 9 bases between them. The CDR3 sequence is CATSRDTAALFF. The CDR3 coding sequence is TGTGCCACCAGCAGAGATACAGCGGCACTGTTTTTT. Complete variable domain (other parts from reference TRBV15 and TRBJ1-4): DAMVIQNPRYQVTQFGKPVTLSCSQTLNHNVMYWYQQKSSQAPKLLFHYYDKDFNNEADTPDNFQSRRPNTSFCFLDIRSPGLGDTAMYLCATSRDTAALFFGSGTQLSVL.

The CDR3 DNA reads as TGTGCCAGCAGCCACGGACTAGCGGGCACCGGGGAGCTGTTTTTT. This sequence encodes CASSHGLAGTGELFF. V and J are TRBV11-2 and TRBJ2-2; TRBD2 aligns across 11 bases. The V gene end was trimmed by 5 bases and the J gene end by 4 bases; junction bases not matched to a gene: 3. There are 15 residues in the CDR3. CDR1 and CDR2 (germline): SGHAT, FQNNGV.

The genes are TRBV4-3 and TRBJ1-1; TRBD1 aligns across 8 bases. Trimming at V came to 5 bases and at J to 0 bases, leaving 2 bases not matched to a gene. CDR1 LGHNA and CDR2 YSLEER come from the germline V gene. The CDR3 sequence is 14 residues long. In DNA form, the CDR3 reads TGCGCCAGCAGCAGACAGGGGTTGAACACTGAAGCTTTCTTT. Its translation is CASSRQGLNTEAFF.

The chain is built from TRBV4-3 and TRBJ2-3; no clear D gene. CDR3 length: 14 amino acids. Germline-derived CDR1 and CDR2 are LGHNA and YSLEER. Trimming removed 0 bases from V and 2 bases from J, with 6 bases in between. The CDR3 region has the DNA TGCGCCAGCAGCCAAGATGTTAACACAGATACGCAGTATTTT. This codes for CASSQDVNTDTQYF.

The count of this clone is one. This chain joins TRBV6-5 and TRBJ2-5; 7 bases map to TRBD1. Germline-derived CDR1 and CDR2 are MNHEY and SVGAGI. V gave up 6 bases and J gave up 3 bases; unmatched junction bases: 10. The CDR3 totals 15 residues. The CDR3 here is CASRDGGRGKETQYF. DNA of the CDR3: TGTGCCAGCAGGGATGGGGGCAGGGGGAAAGAGACCCAGTACTTC.

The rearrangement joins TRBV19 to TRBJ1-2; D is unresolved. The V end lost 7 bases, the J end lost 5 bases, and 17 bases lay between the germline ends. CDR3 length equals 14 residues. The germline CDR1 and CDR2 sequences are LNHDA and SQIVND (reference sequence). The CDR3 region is CASTPNRDLYGYTF. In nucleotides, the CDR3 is TGTGCCAGTACCCCTAACCGCGACTTATATGGCTACACCTTC. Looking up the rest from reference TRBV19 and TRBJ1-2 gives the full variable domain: DGGITQSPKYLFRKEGQNVTLSCEQNLNHDAMYWYRQDPGQGLRLIYYSQIVNDFQKGDIAEGYSVSREKKESFPLTVTSAQKNPTAFYLCASTPNRDLYGYTFGSGTRLTVV.